This T cell receptor beta chain originates from a study of blood T cells in healthy people across ages. Through a sample-barcoded 5' primer and a J-beta primer mix, a second PCR was run for roughly 6 to 12 cycles. TCRdb analysed the 5' RACE reads with MiXCR anew, one entry per CDR3 protein. Here the sample spans hundreds of thousands of distinct CDR3 sequences, approximately 22% being singletons. A minimum of 6 million PBMCs was isolated per sample. CDR1 is SQVTM and CDR2 is ANQGSEA in the germline V gene. V was cut by 3 bases and J by 1 base, with 12 bases left in between. This CDR3 contains 14 residues. The table lists this clonotype with a few counts.

This clonotype was sampled from a man aged 70-80 years in good health. J is TRBJ1-1 and V is TRBV29-1; D gene ambiguous. Sequenced: blood. CDR3 coding DNA: TGCAGCGTTGACTCTCTGACAACGAACACTGAAGCTTTCTTT. This encodes CSVDSLTTNTEAFF.